This T cell receptor beta chain was identified during a study of radiation and T cells in renal cell carcinoma. Sequencing was performed with immunoSEQ multiplex PCR; in TCRdb, only in-frame clones are kept and a portion is missing. The sample holds about 64,000 clones; more than 60% are singletons and the top ten take around 7%. This CDR3 is 14 amino acids long. V lost 7 bases and J lost 8; bases outside the gene matches: 8. Germline CDR1 and CDR2: MNHEY and SMNVEV (reference sequence). Time point denoted: blood 4 weeks post-SBRT, at nephrectomy. The treatment here: 15 Gy SBRT to primary tumor, nephrectomy 4 weeks later.

The material sequenced was blood, taken from a patient whose treatment included radiotherapy and nephrectomy. The rearrangement links TRBV27 to TRBJ1-4, with TRBD1 matching over 9 bases. The TCR sequence derives from a man in his sixties with renal cell carcinoma. Here the CDR3 DNA reads TGTGCCAGCAAGACACAGGGGGCGGACGAAAAACTGTTTTTT. Encoded protein: CASKTQGADEKLFF.